One T cell receptor (beta chain) is described in this entry. CDR3 length: 15 amino acids. Between the trimmed V and J ends, which lost 4 bases and 0 bases, there was a span of 10 bases. Looked up from germline, CDR1 is SNHLY and CDR2 is FYNNEI. This entry belongs to a study of blood T cell repertoires in COVID-19. Study-level background: Whether acute or convalescent, the COVID-19 samples came from the United States, Italy and Spain.

Profiling relied on immunoSEQ multiplex PCR, and the TCRdb table lists in-frame clones only, not all of them. The sample lists roughly 97,000 clones; about 80% were seen once. The gene calls are TRBV2 and TRBJ1-5, with a weak D call TRBD1 (6 bases). The source is an older man with acute or convalescent COVID-19. What was sequenced was peripheral blood. The CDR3 is CASSGQVHSNQPQHF. The CDR3 coding sequence is TGTGCCAGCAGTGGACAGGTTCATAGCAATCAGCCCCAGCATTTT.